Each of the 16 T cell receptor beta chains below was sequenced from the same sample in a study of CD8 T cells in ankylosing spondylitis. MiXCR, applied by TCRdb to the 5' RACE reads, yields one record per CDR3 protein. The table shows just under 350,000 distinct CDR3 sequences, with approximately 15% occurring only once. The specimen was blood, either unsorted or a sorted T cell fraction (not recorded which). The origin of the receptors is a male donor with ankylosing spondylitis or in good health (not recorded which).

This clonotype has a handful of counts. The chain has TRBV11-2 and TRBJ2-3; 7 bases align to TRBD2. The junction had 17 bases not matched to a gene; V was cut back by 3 bases and J by 5 bases. Germline V gives CDR1 SGHAT, CDR2 FQNNGV. The CDR3 has 18 residues. Here the CDR3 DNA reads TGTGCCAGCAGCTTCTCACCCGCTAGCGGCGGGAAGGGAGATACGCAGTATTTT. Translating gives CASSFSPASGGKGDTQYF.

This clonotype was found many times. The rearrangement joins TRBV7-2 to TRBJ1-5, with D tentatively TRBD1 (6 bases). The CDR3 is 14 amino acids. Trimming took 4 bases from V and 3 from J, leaving 10 bases between them. From germline, CDR1 is SGHTA and CDR2 FQGNSA. The CDR3 loop is CASSSGQTNQPQHF. Here the CDR3 DNA reads TGTGCCAGCAGCTCAGGACAGACCAATCAGCCCCAGCATTTT.

In this sample, this clonotype turned up a few times. The chain couples TRBV12-5 to TRBJ1-2; D is unclear. V dropped 1 base and J dropped 8 bases, with 20 bases sitting between them. The germline V gene encodes CDR1 LGHNT and CDR2 FRNRAP. This CDR3 is 16 amino acids long. CDR3 loop: CASGLDTWTSTRGYTF. DNA of the CDR3: TGTGCTAGTGGTTTGGATACATGGACCTCAACGCGCGGCTACACCTTC.

This clonotype came up many times. The chain employs TRBV12-3 or TRBV12-4 and TRBJ1-2; 7 bases match TRBD1. V gave up 1 base and J gave up 6 bases; unmatched junction bases: 8. This CDR3 contains 15 residues. The chain's CDR3 is CASSLERRQGNGYTF. In nucleotides, the CDR3 is TGTGCCAGCAGTTTAGAAAGGAGACAGGGAAATGGCTACACCTTC.

The V call is TRBV20-1, the J call TRBJ2-1, with 10 bases aligning to TRBD1. CDR3 length: 14 residues. CDR1 DFQATT and CDR2 SNEGSKA come from the germline V gene (reference sequence). J lost 3 bases, V lost 5 bases, and 4 bases had no gene match. CDR3 DNA: TGCAGTGCTCAGACAGGGGGCGGCTACAATGAGCAGTTCTTC. Translated: CSAQTGGGYNEQFF.

This sequence joins TRBV7-9 and TRBJ2-7; D perhaps matches TRBD1 (5 bases). The CDR3 extends over 15 amino acids. The V gene lost 3 bases and the J gene lost 4 bases, with 16 bases spanning the gap. Germline V gives CDR1 SEHNR, CDR2 FQNEAQ (reference sequence). CDR3: CASSFDRHSRYEQYF. For the CDR3, the DNA is TGTGCCAGCAGCTTCGACAGACATTCGCGTTACGAGCAGTACTTC.

This clonotype was detected many times. V and J are TRBV5-6 and TRBJ1-1; a weak D match, TRBD1 (5 bases). The CDR3 sequence is 15 residues long. V was pared by 4 bases and J by 9 bases, with 22 bases between. From germline, CDR1 is SGHDT and CDR2 YYEEEE. CDR3 residues: CASSLPTGAVQKAFF. CDR3 coding DNA: TGTGCCAGCAGCCTTCCTACTGGGGCAGTTCAGAAAGCTTTCTTT.

The rearrangement links TRBV7-8 to TRBJ2-1, with 11 bases matching TRBD1. From germline, CDR1 is SGHVS and CDR2 FQNEAQ. Trimming cost V 4 bases and J 9 bases; bases outside gene matches: 14. The CDR3 has 17 amino acids. The CDR3 DNA reads as TGTGCCAGCAGCTCCTCCCCTTCGGGACAGGGGGGGGGTGAGCAGTTCTTC. Its translation is CASSSSPSGQGGGEQFF.

This chain connects TRBV7-2 to TRBJ2-1, with a tentative D call TRBD1 (6 bases). The V end was cut by 4 bases, the J end by 7 bases, with 11 bases between. There are 13 residues in the CDR3. Germline loops: CDR1 SGHTA, CDR2 FQGNSA. CDR3 bases: TGTGCCAGCAGCTCCCTGGACAGAAATGAGCAGTTCTTC. It encodes CASSSLDRNEQFF. Full variable domain (remainder filled in from reference TRBV7-2 and TRBJ2-1): GAGVSQSPSNKVTEKGKDVELRCDPISGHTALYWYRQSLGQGLEFLIYFQGNSAPDKSGLPSDRFSAERTGGSVSTLTIQRTQQEDSAVYLCASSSLDRNEQFFGPGTRLTVL.

This clonotype was detected only a few times. The V gene is TRBV9, the J gene TRBJ2-5; 9 bases map to TRBD2. The CDR3 is made up of 16 amino acids. Trimming cost V 4 bases and J 2 bases; bases outside gene matches: 9. Germline V gene sequence: CDR1 SGDLS, CDR2 YYNGEE. CDR3 region: CASSLRLAEAQETQYF. DNA for the CDR3: TGTGCCAGCAGCCTCAGACTAGCGGAGGCACAAGAGACCCAGTACTTC.

This clonotype came up many times. J is TRBJ2-7 and V is TRBV5-1; 10 bases line up with TRBD2. With 4 bases clipped from V and 1 base from J, the junction kept 5 bases outside the gene matches. The CDR3 contains 15 residues. CDR1 is SGHRS, CDR2 YFSETQ, per germline. The CDR3 is CASSPSGSSSYEQYF. For the CDR3, the DNA is TGCGCCAGCAGCCCTAGCGGGAGTTCGTCCTACGAGCAGTACTTC.

About this clonotype itself: The junction and the germline gene differ at one end; a read error may be behind it. This chain connects TRBV5-1 to TRBJ2-7, with TRBD2 matching over 14 bases. The CDR3 loop spans 16 amino acids. Per germline, CDR1 SGHRS and CDR2 YFSETQ. CDR3 protein: CASSGGTSGSSCEQYF. For the CDR3, the DNA is TGCGCCAGCAGCGGGGGGACTAGCGGGAGCTCCTGCGAGCAGTACTTC.

This clonotype has a handful of counts. The chain links TRBV20-1 to TRBJ2-7, with D hard to call. V lost 5 bases and J lost 3, with 17 bases in between. Germline V gene lookup returns CDR1 DFQATT and CDR2 SNEGSKA (reference sequence). CDR3 length: 14 residues. The CDR3 nucleotides read TGCAGTGCTCTCTCCTCTCTGGGCCTCTACGAGCAGTACTTC. Encoded protein: CSALSSLGLYEQYF.

This clonotype was found a few times. The chain carries TRBV15 and TRBJ2-7; the D gene is possibly TRBD1 (6 bases). The CDR3 has 15 residues. Germline V gene data show CDR1 as LNHNV and CDR2 as YYDKDF (reference sequence). Trimming removed 6 bases at V and 2 bases at J, with 17 bases between. The CDR3 region has the DNA TGTGCCACCAGTCCGGAAGACGGACAGACCTACGAGCAGTACTTC. Translated, it gives CATSPEDGQTYEQYF.

In DNA, the CDR3 is TGTGCCAGCAGCCAAGTGGACAGGGGGCTCTGGGAGCAGTTCTTC. It is translated as CASSQVDRGLWEQFF. The chain joins TRBV14 to TRBJ2-1; 11 nucleotides line up with TRBD1. The V gene end was trimmed by 1 base and the J gene end by 10 bases; junction bases not matched to a gene: 6. CDR3 length: 15 amino acids. Germline V gene sequence: CDR1 SGHDN, CDR2 FVKESK.

This clonotype was recorded at least ten times. The CDR3 is CASRPGGLNNEQFF. DNA for the CDR3: TGTGCCAGCAGACCCGGGGGCCTAAACAATGAGCAGTTCTTC. This chain links TRBV3-1 with TRBJ2-1, with D possibly called TRBD1 or TRBD2 (6 bases each). The germline V gene encodes CDR1 LGHDT and CDR2 YNNKEL (reference sequence). The CDR3 loop spans 14 amino acids. The V end lost 6 bases, the J end lost 5 bases, and 14 bases lay between the germline ends.